The 8 T cell receptor beta chains in this list originate from one sample, sequenced in a study of T cell responses to AZD1222 COVID-19 vaccine. Libraries were prepared by immunoSEQ multiplex PCR; TCRdb keeps only in-frame clonotypes and omits some of them. The data contain roughly 40,000 clones, about 90% of them singletons. This specimen consisted of peripheral blood, obtained 28 days after the second AZD1222 dose. All receptors come from an adult who received the AZD1222 COVID-19 vaccine.

The gene calls are TRBV19 and TRBJ2-2, with 12 bases fitting TRBD2. V was pared by 7 bases and J by 7 bases, with 13 bases of the junction left unmatched. The germline V gene has CDR1 LNHDA and CDR2 SQIVND (reference sequence). The CDR3 is 17 amino acids. CDR3 bases: TGTGCCAGTACGCTAATAGCGGGACTAGCGGGCCACGGGGAGCTGTTTTTT. As protein: CASTLIAGLAGHGELFF.

The chain links TRBV7-2 to TRBJ2-7, with D possibly being TRBD1 or TRBD2 (6 bases each). This CDR3 contains 14 residues. The germline V gene has CDR1 SGHTA and CDR2 FQGNSA. The V and J ends lost 11 bases and 5 bases respectively, with 22 bases between them. The CDR3 spells CALRMGGQGNEQYF. The CDR3 DNA reads as TGTGCCCTTCGGATGGGGGGCCAAGGCAACGAGCAGTACTTC.

This chain links TRBV7-9 with TRBJ1-6; tentatively, D is TRBD1 (5 bases). The V end lost 4 bases, the J end lost 11 bases, and 21 bases lay between the germline ends. This CDR3 region has 16 residues. In germline, CDR1 is SEHNR, CDR2 FQNEAQ (reference sequence). This chain's CDR3 is CASSSGTGSYEPPLHF. DNA of the CDR3: TGTGCCAGCAGCTCCGGAACAGGATCTTATGAGCCACCCCTCCACTTT.

The CDR3 loop is CASSGAVNTEAFF. The DNA for the CDR3 is TGTGCCAGTAGTGGGGCGGTGAACACTGAAGCTTTCTTT. The rearrangement joins TRBV19 to TRBJ1-1, with D perhaps matching TRBD1 (5 bases). Germline CDR1 reads LNHDA; CDR2 reads SQIVND (reference sequence). V dropped 5 bases and J dropped 0 bases, with 7 bases sitting between them. This CDR3 is built from 13 residues.

This clone was recorded only once. V usage is TRBV29-1 and J usage is TRBJ1-5; D ambiguous. Germline V gene sequence: CDR1 SQVTM, CDR2 ANQGSEA. The CDR3 covers 12 residues. V was shortened by 4 bases and J by 4 bases, with 8 bases between the two germline ends. DNA for the CDR3: TGCAGCGTTGGTGGATTGAATCAGCCCCAGCATTTT. Its translation is CSVGGLNQPQHF.

This clone was recorded a few times. The V gene is TRBV7-2, the J gene TRBJ2-7; 8 nucleotides match TRBD1. The CDR3 totals 14 residues. V was clipped by 5 bases and J by 3 bases; unmatched bases: 6. Looked up from germline, CDR1 is SGHTA and CDR2 is FQGNSA. Here the CDR3 DNA reads TGTGCCAGCAGCCCTAGGGGGACAGGCTACGAGCAGTACTTC. This translates into CASSPRGTGYEQYF.

This rearrangement joins TRBV4-3 to TRBJ1-2; no clear D gene. The V and J ends lost 1 base and 2 bases respectively, with 17 bases between them. CDR1 is LGHNA and CDR2 is YSLEER in the germline V gene. This CDR3 has 17 amino acids. In DNA form, the CDR3 reads TGCGCCAGCAGCCAAGTAAAGGGAAGTTCCACCAACTATGGCTACACCTTC. It translates to CASSQVKGSSTNYGYTF.

This clone has just one count. The V gene is TRBV7-2, the J gene TRBJ2-7, with D possibly being TRBD1 or TRBD2 (6 bases each). Looked up from germline, CDR1 is SGHTA and CDR2 is FQGNSA. Trimming cost V 1 base and J 2 bases, with 12 bases left between them. This CDR3 region has 15 residues. The CDR3 DNA reads as TGTGCCAGCAGCTTAGAGGGGGGCAACACCTACGAGCAGTACTTC. It translates to CASSLEGGNTYEQYF.